Listed below are T cell receptor beta chains from one sample, sequenced in a study of blood T cell repertoires in COVID-19. Only in-frame clones appear in the TCRdb table, and some are missing; sequencing was by immunoSEQ multiplex PCR. Of about 140,000 clones listed, around 87% are singletons. Sequencing was performed on PBMCs or T cells enriched from blood (not recorded which). Source of these receptors: a man aged 60-69 years who had recovered from COVID-19. Both conserved end residues are part of each CDR3. A D gene is named only where the DNA matches it firmly. Clone sizes are given selectively: once, few, many, or a class where the clone is expanded.

few	-	TRBV2	TRBJ1-5	TGTGCCAGCAGGGAACAGGGCCGCAATCAGCCCCAGCATTTT	CASREQGRNQPQHF
-	-	TRBV5-1	TRBJ1-4	TGCGCCAGCAGCTTGCCCACAGGAACGGACGAAAAACTGTTTTTT	CASSLPTGTDEKLFF
-	-	TRBV29-1	TRBJ2-7	TGCAGCGGGGGATTCACAGGAGTCGCCGAGCAGTACTTC	CSGGFTGVAEQYF
-	TRBD1	TRBV10-1	TRBJ1-2	TGCGCCACCGGACAGGGGAAATCTTATGGCTACACCTTC	CATGQGKSYGYTF
-	-	TRBV28	TRBJ1-5	TGTGCCAGCGGAGGTCTCCAACAGCCCCAGCATTTT	CASGGLQQPQHF
-	-	TRBV3-1/TRBV3-2	TRBJ2-3	TGTGCCAGCAGCCAAGCGGGGGGCGGGGTGGGCACAGATACGCAGTATTTT	CASSQAGGGVGTDTQYF
-	-	TRBV5-6	TRBJ2-7	TGTGCCAGCATCGGCCGGGGCTCCTACGAGCAGTACTTC	CASIGRGSYEQYF
-	-	TRBV5-1	TRBJ1-3	TGCGCCAGCAGCCCCGCTCAGTTCTCTGGAAACACCATATATTTT	CASSPAQFSGNTIYF
-	TRBD1	TRBV7-3	TRBJ1-1	TGTGCCAGCAGCCCGGAAGGGGGCGGCACTGAAGCTTTCTTT	CASSPEGGGTEAFF
-	-	TRBV19	TRBJ1-5	TGTGCCAGTAGTATACGGGACACAAATCAGCCCCAGCATTTT	CASSIRDTNQPQHF
-	-	TRBV12-3/TRBV12-4	TRBJ2-7	TGTGCCAGCAGTTTAGAGACAGCCTACGAGCAGTACTTC	CASSLETAYEQYF
-	TRBD2	TRBV28	TRBJ2-2	TGTGCCAGCAGGGGACTAGCGGGAGTAGGGGCGAACACCGGGGAGCTGTTTTTT	CASRGLAGVGANTGELFF
-	TRBD2	TRBV6-5	TRBJ2-3	TGTGCCAGCAGATCCGCGGGGGGAGATACGCAGTATTTT	CASRSAGGDTQYF